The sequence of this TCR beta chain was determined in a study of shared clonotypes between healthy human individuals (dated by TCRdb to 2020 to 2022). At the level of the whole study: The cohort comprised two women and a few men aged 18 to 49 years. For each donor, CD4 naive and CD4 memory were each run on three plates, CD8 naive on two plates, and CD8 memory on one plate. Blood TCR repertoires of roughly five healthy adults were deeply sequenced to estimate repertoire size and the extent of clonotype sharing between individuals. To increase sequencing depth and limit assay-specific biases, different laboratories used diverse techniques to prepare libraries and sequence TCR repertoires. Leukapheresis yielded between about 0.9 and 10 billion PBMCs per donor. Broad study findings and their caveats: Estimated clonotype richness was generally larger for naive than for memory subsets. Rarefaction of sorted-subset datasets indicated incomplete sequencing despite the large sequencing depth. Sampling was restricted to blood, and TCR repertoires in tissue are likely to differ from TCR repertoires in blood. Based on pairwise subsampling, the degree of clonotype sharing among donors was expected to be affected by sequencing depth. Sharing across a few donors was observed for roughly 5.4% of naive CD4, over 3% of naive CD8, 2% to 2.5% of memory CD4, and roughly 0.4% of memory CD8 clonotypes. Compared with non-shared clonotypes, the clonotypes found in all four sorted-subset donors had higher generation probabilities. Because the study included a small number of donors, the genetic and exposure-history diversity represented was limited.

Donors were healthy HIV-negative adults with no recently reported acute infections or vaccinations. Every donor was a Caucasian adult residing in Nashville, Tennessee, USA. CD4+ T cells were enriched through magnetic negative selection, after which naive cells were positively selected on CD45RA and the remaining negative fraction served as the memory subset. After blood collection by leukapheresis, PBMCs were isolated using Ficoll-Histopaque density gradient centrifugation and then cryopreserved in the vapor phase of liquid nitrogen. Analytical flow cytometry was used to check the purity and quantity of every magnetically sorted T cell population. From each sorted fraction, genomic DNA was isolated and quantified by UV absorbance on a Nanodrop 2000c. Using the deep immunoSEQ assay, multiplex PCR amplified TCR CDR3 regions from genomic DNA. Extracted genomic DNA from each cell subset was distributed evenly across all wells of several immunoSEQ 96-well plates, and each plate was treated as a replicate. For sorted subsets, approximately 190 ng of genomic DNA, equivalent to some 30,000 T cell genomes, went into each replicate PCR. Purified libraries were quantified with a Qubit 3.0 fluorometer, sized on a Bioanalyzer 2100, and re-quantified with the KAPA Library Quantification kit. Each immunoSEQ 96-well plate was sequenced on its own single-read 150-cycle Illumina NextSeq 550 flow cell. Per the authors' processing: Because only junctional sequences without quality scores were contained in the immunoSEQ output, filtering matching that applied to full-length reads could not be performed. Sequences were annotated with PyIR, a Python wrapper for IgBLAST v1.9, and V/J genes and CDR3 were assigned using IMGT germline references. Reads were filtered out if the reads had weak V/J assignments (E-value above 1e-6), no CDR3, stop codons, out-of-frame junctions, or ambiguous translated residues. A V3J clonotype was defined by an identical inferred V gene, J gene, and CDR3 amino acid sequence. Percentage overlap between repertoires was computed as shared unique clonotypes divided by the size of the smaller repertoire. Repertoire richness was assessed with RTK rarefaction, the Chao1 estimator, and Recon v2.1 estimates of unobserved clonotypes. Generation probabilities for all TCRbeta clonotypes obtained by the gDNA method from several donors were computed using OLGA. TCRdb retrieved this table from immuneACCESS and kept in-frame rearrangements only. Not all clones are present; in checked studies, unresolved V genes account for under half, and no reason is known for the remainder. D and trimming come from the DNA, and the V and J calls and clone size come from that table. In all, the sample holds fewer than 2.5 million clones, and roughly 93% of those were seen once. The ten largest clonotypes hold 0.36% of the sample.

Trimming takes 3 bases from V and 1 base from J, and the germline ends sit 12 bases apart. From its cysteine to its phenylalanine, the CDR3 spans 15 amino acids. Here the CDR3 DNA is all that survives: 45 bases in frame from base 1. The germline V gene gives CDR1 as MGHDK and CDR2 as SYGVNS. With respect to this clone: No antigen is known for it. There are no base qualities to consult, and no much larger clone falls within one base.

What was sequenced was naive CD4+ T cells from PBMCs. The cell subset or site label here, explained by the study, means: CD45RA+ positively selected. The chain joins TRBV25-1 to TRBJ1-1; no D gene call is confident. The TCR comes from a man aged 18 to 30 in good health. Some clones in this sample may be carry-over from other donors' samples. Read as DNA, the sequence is TGTGCCAGCAGTGATCCCAGAACTGAGAACACTGAAGCTTTCTTT. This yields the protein CASSDPRTENTEAFF.